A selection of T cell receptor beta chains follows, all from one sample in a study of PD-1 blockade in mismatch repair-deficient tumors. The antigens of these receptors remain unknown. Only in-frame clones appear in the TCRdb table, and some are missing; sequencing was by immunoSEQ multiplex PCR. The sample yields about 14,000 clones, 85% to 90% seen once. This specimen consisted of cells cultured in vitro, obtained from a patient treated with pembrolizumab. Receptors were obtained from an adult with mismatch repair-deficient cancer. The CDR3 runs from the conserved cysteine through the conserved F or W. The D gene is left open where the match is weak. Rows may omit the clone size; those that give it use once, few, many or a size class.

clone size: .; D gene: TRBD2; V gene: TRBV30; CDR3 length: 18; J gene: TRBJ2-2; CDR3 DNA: TGTGCCTGGAGTGTACTTCGGACTAGCGTCGCGAACACCGGGGAGCTGTTTTTT; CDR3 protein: CAWSVLRTSVANTGELFF
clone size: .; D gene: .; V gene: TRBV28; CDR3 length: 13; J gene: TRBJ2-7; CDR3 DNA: TGTGCCAGCAGTTTAGGACTCTCCTACGAGCAGTACTTC; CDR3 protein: CASSLGLSYEQYF
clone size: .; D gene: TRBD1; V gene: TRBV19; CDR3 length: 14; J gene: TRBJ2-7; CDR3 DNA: TGTGCCAGTAGTATTGTGCAGGGGGCCTACGAGCAGTACTTC; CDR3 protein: CASSIVQGAYEQYF
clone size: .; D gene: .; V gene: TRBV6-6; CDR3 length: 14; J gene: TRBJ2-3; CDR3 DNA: TGTGCCAGCAGTTACGCAGGGGAGACAGATACGCAGTATTTT; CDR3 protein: CASSYAGETDTQYF
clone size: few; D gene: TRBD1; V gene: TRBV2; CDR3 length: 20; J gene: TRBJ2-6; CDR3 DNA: TGTGCCAGCAGTGAAGTCGGGACAGGTGGCCGACTCTCTGGGGCCAACGTCCTGACTTTC; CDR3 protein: CASSEVGTGGRLSGANVLTF
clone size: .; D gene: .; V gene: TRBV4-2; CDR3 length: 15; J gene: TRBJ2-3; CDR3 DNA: TGTGCCAGCAGCCAAGGGACGGCGGAAACAGATACGCAGTATTTT; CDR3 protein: CASSQGTAETDTQYF
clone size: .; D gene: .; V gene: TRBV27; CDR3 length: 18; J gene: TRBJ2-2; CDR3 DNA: TGTGCCAGCAGTGATATGTTTCGGGGCAGGGAGAAGGCCGGGGAGCTGTTTTTT; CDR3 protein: CASSDMFRGREKAGELFF
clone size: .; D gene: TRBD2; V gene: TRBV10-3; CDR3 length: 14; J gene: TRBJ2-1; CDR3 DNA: TGTGCCACCTTAGCGGGAGGCTCCTACAATGAGCAGTTCTTC; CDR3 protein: CATLAGGSYNEQFF
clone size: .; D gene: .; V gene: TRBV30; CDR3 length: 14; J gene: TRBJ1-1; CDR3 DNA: TGTGCCTGGACCCTGGACAGAATTAACACTGAAGCTTTCTTT; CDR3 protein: CAWTLDRINTEAFF
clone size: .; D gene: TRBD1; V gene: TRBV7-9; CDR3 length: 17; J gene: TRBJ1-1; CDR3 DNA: TGTGCCAGCAGCCTCTCTGGGACAGGGGGCTCTGGCCCTGAAGCTTTCTTT; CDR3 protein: CASSLSGTGGSGPEAFF
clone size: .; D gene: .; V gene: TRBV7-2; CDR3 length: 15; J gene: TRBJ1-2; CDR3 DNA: TGTGCCAGCAGCCGAGCCGGGACGGGCGACTATGGCTACACCTTC; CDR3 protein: CASSRAGTGDYGYTF
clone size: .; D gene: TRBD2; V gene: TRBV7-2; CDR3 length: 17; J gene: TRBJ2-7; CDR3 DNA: TGTGCCAGCAGTTCACCAGGGAGCGGGACTCGCCCCTACGAGCAGTACTTC; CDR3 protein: CASSSPGSGTRPYEQYF
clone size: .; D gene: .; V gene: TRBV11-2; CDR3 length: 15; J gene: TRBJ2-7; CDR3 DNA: TGTGCCAGCAGCCAACGGGGGTCCACCTCCTACGAGCAGTACTTC; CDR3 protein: CASSQRGSTSYEQYF
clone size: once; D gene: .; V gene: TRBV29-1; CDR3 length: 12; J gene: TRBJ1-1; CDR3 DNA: TGCAGCGTTGGTCGGGTGAACACTGAAGCTTTCTTT; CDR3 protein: CSVGRVNTEAFF
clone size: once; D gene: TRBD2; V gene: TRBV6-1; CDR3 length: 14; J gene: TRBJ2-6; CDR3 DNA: TGTGCCAGCACCGGGGGGGCTGGGGCCAACGTCCTGACTTTC; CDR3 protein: CASTGGAGANVLTF
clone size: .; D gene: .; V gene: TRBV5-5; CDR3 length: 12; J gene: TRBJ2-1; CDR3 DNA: TGTGCCAGCAGCTCGATAGCGGATGAGCAGTTCTTC; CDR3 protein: CASSSIADEQFF
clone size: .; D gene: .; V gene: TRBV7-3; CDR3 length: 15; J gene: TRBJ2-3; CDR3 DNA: TGTGCCAGCAGCTTAGAGTTGACTACCACAGATACGCAGTATTTT; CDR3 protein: CASSLELTTTDTQYF
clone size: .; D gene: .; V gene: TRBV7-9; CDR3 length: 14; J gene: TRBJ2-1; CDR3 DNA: TGTGCCAGCACCAAGAGGCGGCAGGGGGGCGGGGAGTTCTTC; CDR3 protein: CASTKRRQGGGEFF
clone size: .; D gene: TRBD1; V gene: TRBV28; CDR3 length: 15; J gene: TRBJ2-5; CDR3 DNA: TGTGCCAGCACCGACAGGGGTTTGAAGGGAGAGACCCAGTACTTC; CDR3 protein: CASTDRGLKGETQYF
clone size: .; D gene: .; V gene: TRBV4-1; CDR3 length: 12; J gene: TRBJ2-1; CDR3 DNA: TGCGCCAGCAGCTCAGGGTACAATGAGCAGTTCTTC; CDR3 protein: CASSSGYNEQFF
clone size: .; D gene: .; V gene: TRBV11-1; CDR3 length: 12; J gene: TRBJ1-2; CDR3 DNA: TGTGCCAGCAGTTCCCTCGGCTATGGCTACACCTTC; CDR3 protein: CASSSLGYGYTF
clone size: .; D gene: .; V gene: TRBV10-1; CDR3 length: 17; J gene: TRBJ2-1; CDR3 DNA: TGCGCCAGCTCCTTGGGGAGGTTACCCAGCTCCTACAATGAGCAGTTCTTC; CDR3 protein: CASSLGRLPSSYNEQFF
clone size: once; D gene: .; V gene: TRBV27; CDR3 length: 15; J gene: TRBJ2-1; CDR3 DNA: TGTGCCAGCAGTTACGACCCCGGATTTGGTAATGAGCAGTTCTTC; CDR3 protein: CASSYDPGFGNEQFF
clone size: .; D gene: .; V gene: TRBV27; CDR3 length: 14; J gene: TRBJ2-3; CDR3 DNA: TGTGCCAGCAGTTTTGGTGCTAGCACAGATACGCAGTATTTT; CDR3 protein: CASSFGASTDTQYF
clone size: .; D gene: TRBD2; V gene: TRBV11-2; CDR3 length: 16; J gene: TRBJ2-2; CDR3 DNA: TGTGCCAGCAGCTTGTCCGGGACTAGATACACCGGGGAGCTGTTTTTT; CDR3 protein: CASSLSGTRYTGELFF
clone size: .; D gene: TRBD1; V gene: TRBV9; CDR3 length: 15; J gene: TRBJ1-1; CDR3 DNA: TGTGCCAGCAGCGGACGACAGGGGCTGGACACTGAAGCTTTCTTT; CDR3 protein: CASSGRQGLDTEAFF
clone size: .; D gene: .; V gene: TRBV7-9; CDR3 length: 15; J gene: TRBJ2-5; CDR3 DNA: TGTGCCAGCAGCTTATTAGCGGAGGGGGGAGAGACCCAGTACTTC; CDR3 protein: CASSLLAEGGETQYF
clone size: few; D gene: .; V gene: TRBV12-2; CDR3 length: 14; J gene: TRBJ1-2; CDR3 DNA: TGTGCAAGTCGCTTACGACAGGGGAGGTGCGGCTACACCTTC; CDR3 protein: CASRLRQGRCGYTF
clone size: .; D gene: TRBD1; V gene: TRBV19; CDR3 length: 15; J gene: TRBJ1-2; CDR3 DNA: TGTGCCAGTACCGAGAATGGGGACAGTAACTATGGCTACACCTTC; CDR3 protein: CASTENGDSNYGYTF
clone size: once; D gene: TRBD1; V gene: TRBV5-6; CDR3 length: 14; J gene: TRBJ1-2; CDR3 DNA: TGTGCCAGCAGCTTGAACAGGGGGCAGGGTGGCTACACCTTC; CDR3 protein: CASSLNRGQGGYTF
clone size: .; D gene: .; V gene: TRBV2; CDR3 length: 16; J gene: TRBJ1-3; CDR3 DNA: TGTGCCAGCAGCCCCCAACAGGGTGGAATAGGAAACACCATATATTTT; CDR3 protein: CASSPQQGGIGNTIYF